This entry lists 7 T cell receptor beta chains sequenced from one sample in a study of blood T cells in healthy people across ages. The second PCR ran roughly 6 to 11 cycles with a sample-barcoded 5' primer and J-beta primers. TCRdb called the 5' RACE reads again in MiXCR, with one record for every CDR3 protein. The table lists roughly 1,000,000 distinct CDR3 sequences, around 25% of them singletons. A further study also used this sample, focusing on T cells of mothers and their children.

Source material: blood. The source is a girl aged 2 to 10 in good health.

This clonotype was picked up one time. This sequence joins TRBV5-6 and TRBJ2-1, with D tentatively TRBD1 or TRBD2 (5 bases each). Germline V gene data show CDR1 as SGHDT and CDR2 as YYEEEE. The CDR3 has 16 residues. With 4 bases removed from V and 0 bases from J, the gap between germline ends came to 14 bases. CDR3 DNA: TGTGCCAGCAGCCCGGGCCCAGGGAGCTCCTACAATGAGCAGTTCTTC. Its translation: CASSPGPGSSYNEQFF.

V gene TRBV7-9 combines with J gene TRBJ2-5; 9 bases line up with TRBD1. The ends lost 5 bases at V and 4 bases at J; junction bases unmatched: 11. Per the germline V gene, CDR1 is SEHNR and CDR2 is FQNEAQ (reference sequence). This CDR3 has 16 residues. The CDR3 region has the DNA TGTGCCAGCAGCCAGTTGGTCGGGACAGGGTTAGAGACCCAGTACTTC. Protein product: CASSQLVGTGLETQYF.

The rearrangement links TRBV4-1 to TRBJ1-4; TRBD1 matches at 9 bases. Germline V gives CDR1 MGHRA, CDR2 YSYEKL. The CDR3 covers 16 residues. J was trimmed by 8 bases and V by 1 base; bases with no gene match: 8. This chain's CDR3 is CASSQGYRGLGEKLFF. The CDR3 nucleotides read TGCGCCAGCAGCCAAGGCTACAGGGGGCTGGGAGAAAAACTGTTTTTT.

This clonotype appeared once. V and J are TRBV28 and TRBJ2-3, with 10 bases aligning to TRBD2. V was pared by 5 bases and J by 4 bases, with 12 bases of the junction left unmatched. Germline-derived CDR1 and CDR2 are MDHEN and SYDVKM. This CDR3 region has 17 residues. The CDR3 loop reads CASSLEVTSGYADTQYF. CDR3 bases: TGTGCCAGCAGTCTCGAAGTGACTAGCGGGTATGCAGATACGCAGTATTTT.

This clonotype was picked up a small number of times. This rearrangement joins TRBV7-9 to TRBJ1-1; D perhaps matches TRBD1 (5 bases). The length of the CDR3 is 16 residues. Per the germline V gene, CDR1 is SEHNR and CDR2 is FQNEAQ (reference sequence). Deletions cut 2 bases from V and 3 bases from J, with 16 bases between. CDR3 loop: CASSLRRAGRDTEAFF. In nucleotides, the CDR3 is TGTGCCAGCAGCTTAAGAAGGGCAGGGAGGGACACTGAAGCTTTCTTT.

This clonotype has more than one count but fewer than ten. V and J are TRBV29-1 and TRBJ1-2; TRBD1 is a possible D gene (5 bases). CDR3 length equals 12 residues. V gave up 4 bases and J gave up 8 bases, with 14 bases separating them. Germline values: CDR1 SQVTM, CDR2 ANQGSEA. The CDR3 loop is CSVVSQGGGYTF. CDR3 nucleotides: TGCAGCGTTGTATCCCAGGGCGGGGGCTACACCTTC.

The gene calls are TRBV27 and TRBJ2-5; D is possibly TRBD1 or TRBD2 (6 bases each). The J call could be wrong; TRBJ2-7 is a better fit for the DNA end. The CDR3 extends over 13 amino acids. Germline V gene sequence: CDR1 MNHEY, CDR2 SMNVEV (reference sequence). The chain's CDR3 is CASSFHREAEQYF. CDR3 sequence (DNA): TGTGCCAGCAGTTTTCACAGGGAGGCCGAGCAGTACTTC.